A selection of T cell receptor beta chains follows, all from one sample in a study of T cell repertoires in ileal Crohn's disease. Assay used: immunoSEQ multiplex PCR; TCRdb lists only in-frame clones, some missing. The data hold thousands of clones, with roughly 76% observed a single time. The sample taken for sequencing was ileal tissue. These receptors were collected from an adult with Crohn's disease. Each CDR3 is given with its conserved first and last residue. A D gene is named only where the DNA matches it firmly. Some rows have no size entry. The others give once, few or many, or a class for an expanded clone.

V	J	D	length	size	DNA	CDR3
TRBV28	TRBJ1-4	-	15	-	TGTGCCAGCAGTTCCCGACAATCAACTAATGAAAAACTGTTTTTT	CASSSRQSTNEKLFF
TRBV5-1	TRBJ2-3	TRBD2	17	-	TGCGCCAGCAGCTTGGGAGTGGCGGGGGGAAGCACAGATACGCAGTATTTT	CASSLGVAGGSTDTQYF
TRBV28	TRBJ1-1	-	11	-	TGTGCCAGCAGTTCAGGGGTGAAAGCTTTCTTT	CASSSGVKAFF
TRBV25-1	TRBJ2-1	TRBD1	16	-	TGTGCCAGCAGTGAAAAGACAGGGGTCGCCCCGGGGGAGCAGTTCTTC	CASSEKTGVAPGEQFF
TRBV7-3	TRBJ2-1	-	13	-	TGTGCCAGCAGCTTACAGATCTACAATGAGCAGTTCTTC	CASSLQIYNEQFF
TRBV7-9	TRBJ2-2	TRBD2	15	-	TGTGCCAGCAGCTTTGGACTAGCGAAGACCGGGGAGCTGTTTTTT	CASSFGLAKTGELFF
TRBV19	TRBJ2-1	TRBD2	14	once	TGTGCCAGTACGCTAGCGGGCTTATACAATGAGCAGTTCTTC	CASTLAGLYNEQFF
TRBV19	TRBJ2-5	-	11	-	TGTGCCAGTAAAGAGGGAGAGACCCAGTACTTC	CASKEGETQYF
TRBV10-2	TRBJ2-1	TRBD2	14	-	TGCGCCAGCAGTGAGGCTAGCGGGAGGGTCTGGCAGTTCTTC	CASSEASGRVWQFF
TRBV7-9	TRBJ2-2	TRBD2	17	-	TGTGCCAGCAGCAAACGGGCGGGAGAGGGGAACACCGGGGAGCTGTTTTTT	CASSKRAGEGNTGELFF
TRBV15	TRBJ1-5	-	15	-	TGTGCCACCAGCAGGGGGTTCGGGGGCAATCAGCCCCAGCATTTT	CATSRGFGGNQPQHF
TRBV5-1	TRBJ2-2	TRBD2	17	-	TGCGCCAGCAGCTTGGTCCCTAGCGGGAGTTATATCGGGGAGCTGTTTTTT	CASSLVPSGSYIGELFF
TRBV11-2	TRBJ2-1	TRBD2	16	-	TGTGCCAGCAGCTTGTCGACTAGCGGGAGGGGGAATGAGCAGTTCTTC	CASSLSTSGRGNEQFF
TRBV6-4	TRBJ2-1	TRBD2	15	-	TGTGCCAGCAGCGAAGAGAGTAGCGGGTACAATGAGCAGTTCTTC	CASSEESSGYNEQFF
TRBV6-1	TRBJ2-1	TRBD2	15	-	TGTGCCAGCAGTTCCGGACTAGGGTCCTACAATGAGCAGTTCTTC	CASSSGLGSYNEQFF
TRBV5-5	TRBJ1-5	-	14	once	TGTGCCAGCAGCTTGGTGGGGCAGGAACAGCCCCAGCATTTT	CASSLVGQEQPQHF
TRBV14	TRBJ2-1	TRBD2	15	-	TGTGCCAGCAGCCAACTAGCGGGAGGTCACAATGAGCAGTTCTTC	CASSQLAGGHNEQFF
TRBV2	TRBJ2-7	TRBD2	13	-	TGTGCCAGCAGGCTAGCGGGAGTCGGGGAGCAGTACTTC	CASRLAGVGEQYF
TRBV29-1	TRBJ1-5	-	12	once	TGCAGCGTTTTTGACAGCGGGGAGCCCCAGCATTTT	CSVFDSGEPQHF
TRBV29-1	TRBJ1-1	TRBD1	12	-	TGCAGCGCGGGACAGGGGTACATTGAAGCTTTCTTT	CSAGQGYIEAFF
TRBV25-1	TRBJ2-3	TRBD2	17	once	TGTGCCAGCAGTGAATCCCCCGTGGGAGGGGACGCAGATACGCAGTATTTT	CASSESPVGGDADTQYF
TRBV5-4	TRBJ2-3	-	15	once	TGTGCCAGCCAGGGGGCTAGCGGGATCACAGATACGCAGTATTTT	CASQGASGITDTQYF
TRBV11-2	TRBJ2-3	TRBD2	14	-	TGTGCCAGCAGCCGTAGCGGGAGTAAAGATACGCAGTATTTT	CASSRSGSKDTQYF
TRBV6-1	TRBJ2-1	TRBD2	14	few	TGTGCCAGCAGTCCGACGGGAGGGGAGAATGAGCAGTTCTTC	CASSPTGGENEQFF
TRBV27	TRBJ1-2	-	12	-	TGTGCCACCCACTTAACAGGGTCTGGCTACACCTTC	CATHLTGSGYTF
TRBV4-2	TRBJ2-2	TRBD2	17	-	TGTGCCAGCAGCCAACCTAGCGGGAGCTTCGACACCGGGGAGCTGTTTTTT	CASSQPSGSFDTGELFF
TRBV13	TRBJ1-4	-	15	-	TGTGCCAGCAGCTTAAGGAGGAGGACTAATGAAAAACTGTTTTTT	CASSLRRRTNEKLFF
TRBV7-9	TRBJ2-1	TRBD2	18	-	TGTGCCAGCAGCCAAACTCAGGGACTAGCGGGAGGTAGGGGTGAGCAGTTCTTC	CASSQTQGLAGGRGEQFF
TRBV6-5	TRBJ2-7	TRBD1	13	-	TGTGCCAGCAGTCGGACAGGGACCCACGAGCAGTACTTC	CASSRTGTHEQYF
TRBV2	TRBJ1-1	-	13	-	TGTGCCAGCAGTGATGAGGGGAACACTGAAGCTTTCTTT	CASSDEGNTEAFF
TRBV7-9	TRBJ2-5	TRBD2	15	-	TGTGCCAGCAGCTTCCGGACTAGGGGCCAAGAGACCCAGTACTTC	CASSFRTRGQETQYF
TRBV19	TRBJ1-1	-	16	-	TGTGCCAGTAGTCCCCGACAGGATTACATGAACACTGAAGCTTTCTTT	CASSPRQDYMNTEAFF
TRBV27	TRBJ1-1	-	13	-	TGTGCCAGCAGTTTCTTTAAGAACACTGAAGCTTTCTTT	CASSFFKNTEAFF
TRBV6-1	TRBJ2-7	-	14	-	TGTGCCAGCAGTGAAGCTCGTAGCTCCTACGAGCAGTACTTC	CASSEARSSYEQYF
TRBV30	TRBJ1-2	-	12	-	TGTGCCTACCTGGGGGGGCGCTATGGCTACACCTTC	CAYLGGRYGYTF
TRBV5-4	TRBJ1-2	-	13	-	TGTGCCAGCAGCTTGGAGACAAGCTATGGCTACACCTTC	CASSLETSYGYTF
TRBV19	TRBJ1-5	-	16	-	TGTGCCAGTAGCACAGGGACCAAGATTAGCAATCAGCCCCAGCATTTT	CASSTGTKISNQPQHF
TRBV25-1	TRBJ2-3	-	13	-	TGTGCCAGCAGTGACGGGGAATCAAATACGCAGTATTTT	CASSDGESNTQYF
TRBV5-5	TRBJ2-5	-	12	-	TGTGCCAGCAGCTTGGCCCAGGAGACCCAGTACTTC	CASSLAQETQYF
TRBV29-1	TRBJ2-2	TRBD2	15	once	TGCAGCGTTGCCGTGTCGGGAGGGCCGCACGGGGAGCTGTTTTTT	CSVAVSGGPHGELFF
TRBV6-5	TRBJ1-3	-	14	large	TGTGCCAGTAGAGAAGGGGGAGTAGGACACACCATATATTTT	CASREGGVGHTIYF